In its sample, the clone carrying this T cell receptor beta chain was seen once. The germline V and J ends were trimmed by 2 bases and 2 bases, with 10 bases remaining between them. Per the germline V gene, CDR1 is SGHTA and CDR2 is FQGNSA. CDR3 length: 14 amino acids. The source of the sample is a study of blood T cell repertoires in COVID-19. Profiling relied on immunoSEQ multiplex PCR, and the TCRdb table lists in-frame clones only, not all of them. The sample has 50,000 to 70,000 clones, about 78% seen once. The chain joins TRBV7-2 to TRBJ2-7; D gene unclear. This receptor was taken from a man in his fifties or sixties with active or convalescent COVID-19. The specimen sequenced was peripheral blood. CDR3 region: CASSLFRGTYEQYF. The DNA for the CDR3 is TGTGCCAGCAGCTTATTCCGAGGTACCTACGAGCAGTACTTC.